These T cell receptor beta chains were read from a single sample in a study of shared clonotypes between healthy human individuals. Method: immunoSEQ multiplex PCR; TCRdb's copy keeps in-frame clones and lacks some. The repertoire holds about 2.1 million clones, around 93% seen once, with roughly 1.7% in the top ten. Sample: naive CD8+ T cells from PBMCs. The receptors shown here come from a man aged 18-30 years in good health. Some clones in this sample may be carry-over from other donors' samples. Both conserved end residues are part of each CDR3. D genes are given only for firm matches. Expanded clones get a size class; other rows say once, few or many, or leave the size out.

D gene | clone size | J gene | V gene | CDR3 protein | CDR3 DNA
- | - | TRBJ1-2 | TRBV27 | CASTTSAPSEGYTF | TGTGCCAGCACCACTTCCGCCCCGTCTGAAGGCTACACCTTC
- | - | TRBJ2-7 | TRBV10-1 | CASSPIGRTAIYEQYF | TGCGCCAGCAGTCCGATCGGAAGGACGGCGATTTACGAGCAGTACTTC
- | once | TRBJ1-4 | TRBV11-2 | CASSLGSTNEKLFF | TGTGCCAGCAGCTTAGGGAGCACTAATGAAAAACTGTTTTTT
TRBD2 | - | TRBJ2-7 | TRBV19 | CASSGTSGSGYEQYF | TGTGCCAGTAGTGGAACTAGCGGGAGTGGTTACGAGCAGTACTTC
TRBD2 | - | TRBJ2-3 | TRBV7-8 | CASSPLTSGVTDTQYF | TGTGCCAGCAGCCCCTTGACTAGCGGAGTCACAGATACGCAGTATTTT
- | once | TRBJ2-6 | TRBV27 | CASTAGASGANVLTF | TGTGCCAGCACCGCCGGAGCCTCTGGGGCCAACGTCCTGACTTTC
- | - | TRBJ2-2 | TRBV27 | CASSFFSRALVGELFF | TGTGCCAGCAGTTTTTTCTCCAGGGCTCTGGTCGGGGAGCTGTTTTTT
- | - | TRBJ2-5 | TRBV5-4 | CASSLVGGPETQYF | TGTGCCAGCAGCTTAGTGGGAGGTCCGGAGACCCAGTACTTC
- | - | TRBJ1-5 | TRBV7-8 | CASSLAVGGLQPQHF | TGTGCCAGCAGCTTAGCGGTTGGGGGGCTTCAGCCCCAGCATTTT
TRBD1 | - | TRBJ2-5 | TRBV7-8 | CAIRDSGETQYF | TGTGCCATCCGGGACAGTGGGGAGACCCAGTACTTC
- | - | TRBJ1-1 | TRBV7-9 | CASSPPIPEAFF | TGTGCCAGCAGCCCTCCCATCCCTGAAGCTTTCTTT
- | - | TRBJ1-1 | TRBV7-3 | CASSHHRGGVVNAEAFF | TGTGCCAGCAGCCACCACCGAGGGGGGGTAGTTAATGCTGAAGCTTTCTTT
- | - | TRBJ1-1 | TRBV12-5 | CASGLAPPSGVKNTEAFF | TGTGCTAGTGGTTTAGCACCCCCGTCCGGGGTGAAAAACACTGAAGCTTTCTTT
TRBD1 | - | TRBJ1-1 | TRBV6-5 | CASSYRGQNAFF | TGTGCCAGCAGTTACCGGGGACAGAACGCTTTCTTT
TRBD2 | - | TRBJ2-1 | TRBV2 | CASTQVTSGRANEQFF | TGTGCCAGCACCCAAGTTACTAGCGGGAGGGCCAATGAGCAGTTCTTC
- | - | TRBJ2-7 | TRBV2 | CASRTGDIYEQYF | TGTGCCAGCAGGACTGGGGATATCTACGAGCAGTACTTC
TRBD2 | - | TRBJ2-1 | TRBV19 | CASSLAVYNEQFF | TGTGCCAGTAGCCTAGCGGTGTACAATGAGCAGTTCTTC
- | - | TRBJ2-3 | TRBV28 | CASSAGEGGTDTQYF | TGTGCCAGCAGCGCAGGGGAGGGGGGCACAGATACGCAGTATTTT
TRBD1 | - | TRBJ2-7 | TRBV29-1 | CSAGTVYEQYF | TGCAGCGCCGGGACAGTGTACGAGCAGTACTTC
- | - | TRBJ1-1 | TRBV27 | CASSFSGIRGSHTEAFF | TGTGCCAGCAGTTTTTCTGGTATAAGGGGATCCCACACTGAAGCTTTCTTT
- | - | TRBJ2-5 | TRBV7-9 | CASSRAPETQYF | TGTGCCAGCAGCCGGGCGCCGGAGACCCAGTACTTC
- | - | TRBJ2-5 | TRBV27 | CASSQITGHEPLTQYF | TGTGCCAGCAGTCAAATCACGGGACACGAACCGTTGACCCAGTACTTC
- | - | TRBJ2-1 | TRBV27 | CASSPLSETENNEQFF | TGTGCCAGCAGTCCCTTAAGTGAGACAGAGAACAATGAGCAGTTCTTC
- | - | TRBJ2-1 | TRBV19 | CASSGRGSYNEQFF | TGTGCCAGTAGTGGTAGAGGCTCCTACAATGAGCAGTTCTTC
- | - | TRBJ1-2 | TRBV5-8 | CASRLTQKNYGYTF | TGTGCCAGCAGACTGACCCAGAAGAACTATGGCTACACCTTC
- | - | TRBJ2-7 | TRBV7-6 | CASSSQDTFYEQYF | TGTGCCAGCAGCTCCCAGGACACTTTCTACGAGCAGTACTTC
- | - | TRBJ1-1 | TRBV6-5 | CASSVDRTMNTEAFF | TGTGCCAGCAGTGTCGACAGGACCATGAACACTGAAGCTTTCTTT
TRBD1 | - | TRBJ1-1 | TRBV19 | CASRDRANTEAFF | TGTGCCAGTAGGGACAGGGCGAACACTGAAGCTTTCTTT
- | - | TRBJ2-1 | TRBV4-3 | CASSQNRRSNEQFF | TGCGCCAGCAGCCAAAACCGCCGGAGCAATGAGCAGTTCTTC
TRBD1 | once | TRBJ2-5 | TRBV28 | CASSSGRGRETQYF | TGTGCCAGCAGTTCGGGCAGGGGGAGAGAGACCCAGTACTTC
TRBD1 | - | TRBJ1-4 | TRBV13 | CASSSTGTGYEKLFF | TGTGCCAGCAGCTCAACCGGGACAGGGTACGAAAAACTGTTTTTT
- | - | TRBJ2-7 | TRBV19 | CASSSPGPGPLEQYF | TGTGCCAGTAGTAGCCCGGGACCGGGCCCTCTCGAGCAGTACTTC
TRBD2 | - | TRBJ2-1 | TRBV14 | CASSQNDARYTSGSHHEQFF | TGTGCCAGCAGCCAAAATGACGCCCGATACACTAGCGGGAGTCACCATGAGCAGTTCTTC